The 22 T cell receptor beta chains in this list originate from one sample, sequenced in a study of beta chain features in type 1 diabetes. TCRB transcripts that were expressed got sequenced, as all of the isolated RNA had been reverse transcribed. Generated by immunoSEQ multiplex PCR, the TCRdb table keeps only in-frame clones and is missing some. The data contain 250,000 to 350,000 clones, around 13% of them seen just once; the ten biggest clones take up about 6.7%. The sequencing input was central memory CD4+ T cells from blood. Every receptor here comes from a man aged 25-45 years in good health.

The J gene is TRBJ1-1, the V gene TRBV18; a possible D gene is TRBD1 (6 bases). V lost 3 bases, J lost 5 bases, and 13 bases lay in between. The CDR3 runs to 14 residues. CDR1 and CDR2 (germline): KGHSH, LQKENI. CDR3 region: CASSPGTRRTEAFF. As DNA, the CDR3 is TGTGCCAGCTCACCCGGGACAAGGAGAACTGAAGCTTTCTTT.

About this clone: The same CDR3 can be traced to other DNA sequences in this sample. The rearrangement joins TRBV2 to TRBJ2-7; TRBD1 aligns across 8 bases. With 5 bases clipped from V and 5 bases from J, the junction kept 8 bases outside the gene matches. Germline loops: CDR1 SNHLY, CDR2 FYNNEI. This CDR3 comprises 14 residues. The CDR3 loop is CASSRTGGQNEQYV. CDR3 in DNA: TGTGCCAGCAGTAGAACAGGGGGTCAGAACGAGCAGTACGTC.

This clone has more than one count but fewer than ten. The chain uses TRBV19 and TRBJ2-3; 7 positions match TRBD1. The CDR3 spans 16 residues. Germline values: CDR1 LNHDA, CDR2 SQIVND (reference sequence). V shed 7 bases, J shed 3 bases, and the junction held 13 bases outside the gene matches. CDR3 nucleotide sequence: TGTGCCAGTACCCCAAGGACAGGTACGGGTACAGATACGCAGTATTTT. Protein sequence: CASTPRTGTGTDTQYF.

This clone was found a few times. This sequence joins TRBV11-3 and TRBJ2-1; 9 bases agree with TRBD2. Trimming removed 5 bases from V and 10 bases from J; junction bases left unmatched: 18. Germline loops: CDR1 SGHNT, CDR2 YENEEA. The CDR3 sequence is 17 residues long. The CDR3 loop is CASSPKTFSGSGREQFF. In DNA, the CDR3 is TGTGCCAGCAGCCCTAAAACTTTTAGCGGGAGTGGACGGGAGCAGTTCTTC.

The table lists this clone with a few counts. The chain carries TRBV6-6 and TRBJ2-2; D may match TRBD1 or TRBD2 (5 bases each). The CDR3 totals 14 residues. The germline V and J ends were trimmed by 6 bases and 7 bases, with 15 bases remaining between them. Germline loops: CDR1 MNHNY, CDR2 SVGAGI (reference sequence). The CDR3 reads CASRVGAGIGELFF. The CDR3, as DNA: TGTGCCAGCAGGGTCGGGGCAGGGATCGGGGAGCTGTTTTTT.

This clone was observed a few times. The chain uses TRBV6-1 and TRBJ2-5, with 9 bases matching TRBD2. The ends lost 2 bases at V and 4 bases at J; junction bases unmatched: 8. CDR3 length equals 16 residues. From germline, CDR1 is MNHNS and CDR2 SASEGT. The CDR3 DNA sequence: TGTGCCAGCAGTGAACGCCCCGGACTAGCGACAGAGACCCAGTACTTC. This gives the protein CASSERPGLATETQYF.

This clone was counted many times. CDR3 in DNA: TGCGCCAGCAGCCAAGAGGTCTTCGGGACTGAACGAGATACGCAGTATTTT. It yields the protein CASSQEVFGTERDTQYF. This chain joins TRBV4-3 and TRBJ2-3, with D possibly being TRBD2 (6 bases). Trimming cost V 0 bases and J 5 bases, with 18 bases left between them. This CDR3 is 17 amino acids long. CDR1 and CDR2 (germline): LGHNA, YSLEER.

Concerning this clone: The identical CDR3 is also encoded by other nucleotide sequences in the sample. The chain recombines TRBV19 with TRBJ2-3; D is unclear. Germline lookup yields CDR1 LNHDA and CDR2 SQIVND (reference sequence). CDR3 length: 12 amino acids. Trimming stripped 5 bases from V and 6 bases from J, with 9 bases between. In DNA form, the CDR3 reads TGTGCCAGTAGTCCAAACACGGATACGCAGTATTTT. Translation: CASSPNTDTQYF.

This clone appeared many times. The chain joins TRBV14 to TRBJ2-7; D uncertain. Trimming stripped 0 bases from V and 4 bases from J, with 7 bases between. The CDR3 is 13 residues long. CDR1 is SGHDN, CDR2 FVKESK, per germline. The CDR3 sequence: CASSQDSVYEQYF. CDR3 nucleotide sequence: TGTGCCAGCAGCCAAGATTCGGTTTACGAGCAGTACTTC.

The gene calls are TRBV18 and TRBJ1-3, with D unclear. Between the trimmed V and J ends, which lost 1 base and 0 bases, there was a span of 16 bases. The germline V gene has CDR1 KGHSH and CDR2 LQKENI. CDR3 size: 18 residues. The CDR3 is CASSPQSRLSLSGNTIYF. Here the CDR3 DNA reads TGTGCCAGCTCACCACAGAGCCGCCTGAGCCTCTCTGGAAACACCATATATTTT.

In its sample, this clone was seen a few times. An end of the junction differs from the germline gene, which may be a read error. The gene calls are TRBV6-4 and TRBJ2-7; 10 positions agree with TRBD1. Germline V gene data show CDR1 as MRHNA and CDR2 as SNTAGT. This CDR3 is built from 13 residues. The CDR3 here is CAISDRGPYEQYF. The DNA of the CDR3 is TGTGCCATCAGTGACAGGGGGCCTTACGAGCAGTACTTC.

A few counts support this clone. The V and J genes are TRBV4-2 and TRBJ2-2; 10 bases are a match to TRBD2. Germline V gene sequence: CDR1 LGHNA, CDR2 YNFKEQ. This CDR3 is built from 17 residues. J gave up 7 bases and V 0 bases, and 8 bases lay outside the gene matches. The CDR3 reads CASSQDRLAGGVGELFF. For the CDR3, the DNA is TGTGCCAGCAGCCAAGATCGATTAGCGGGAGGCGTCGGGGAGCTGTTTTTT.

This chain joins TRBV21-1 and TRBJ1-4; TRBD1 was called by the table and not checked on the DNA. TRBV21-1 is reported as a pseudogene. This CDR3 contains 16 residues. The CDR3 DNA reads as TGTGCCAGCAGCAACCCCATGGCGACAGCGAGGGAAAAACTGTTTTTT. This gives the protein CASSNPMATAREKLFF.

The V gene is TRBV12-5, the J gene TRBJ2-5; TRBD1 agrees at 7 bases. Germline CDR1 reads LGHNT; CDR2 reads FRNRAP. V lost 10 bases and J lost 1; bases outside the gene matches: 9. There are 14 residues in the CDR3. The CDR3 reads CATSADRAQETQYF. The CDR3 bases are TGTGCTACCTCGGCCGACAGGGCCCAAGAGACCCAGTACTTC.

This clone was counted between two and nine times. V usage is TRBV7-2 and J usage is TRBJ1-2; D is unclear. Germline CDR1 reads SGHTA; CDR2 reads FQGNSA. The V end was cut by 3 bases, the J end by 8 bases, with 10 bases between. CDR3 length: 12 residues. In DNA, the CDR3 is TGTGCCAGCAGCTTGACTAAGAGAGGCTACACCTTC. Protein: CASSLTKRGYTF.

This clone was observed a few times. The chain recombines TRBV27 with TRBJ2-3; D remains ambiguous. There are 14 residues in the CDR3. V was clipped by 6 bases and J by 0 bases, with 10 bases between them. From germline, CDR1 is MNHEY and CDR2 SMNVEV (reference sequence). The CDR3 region has the DNA TGTGCCAGCAGAATCGCGACTAGCACAGATACGCAGTATTTT. Amino acid sequence: CASRIATSTDTQYF.

This clone was seen ten or more times. The chain employs TRBV7-8 and TRBJ1-4; 9 bases align to TRBD1. The germline gives CDR1 SGHVS, CDR2 FQNEAQ. J lost 11 bases, V lost 5 bases, and 6 bases had no gene match. CDR3 length: 13 residues. CDR3 sequence reads: CASSHRGLAKLFF. The DNA of the CDR3 is TGTGCCAGCAGCCACAGGGGGCTGGCGAAACTGTTTTTT.

The chain carries TRBV2 and TRBJ1-4; 7 bases are a match to TRBD1. Germline lookup yields CDR1 SNHLY and CDR2 FYNNEI. After removal of 6 bases from V and 4 bases from J, the junction contained 8 bases not matched to a gene. The CDR3 runs 15 residues. The CDR3 loop is CASRDQGGGNEKLFF. The DNA for the CDR3 is TGTGCCAGCAGGGACCAGGGGGGTGGTAATGAAAAACTGTTTTTT.

The sample holds many counts of this clone. The V call is TRBV11-3, the J call TRBJ2-2, with a tentative D call TRBD1 (5 bases). The V end was cut by 5 bases, the J end by 4 bases, with 14 bases between. The CDR3 consists of 15 residues. Germline CDR1 reads SGHNT; CDR2 reads YENEEA. The CDR3 loop is CASSRTGVGTGELFF. The CDR3 nucleotides are TGTGCCAGCAGCCGAACAGGTGTTGGCACCGGGGAGCTGTTTTTT.

The CDR3 DNA reads as TGTGCCAGCAGCTGGAAGACAGCACAAGAGACCCAGTACTTC. Its protein is CASSWKTAQETQYF. The chain carries TRBV5-4 and TRBJ2-5; a possible D gene is TRBD1 (5 bases). Trimming took 3 bases from V and 2 from J, leaving 11 bases between them. CDR1 is SGHNT, CDR2 YYREEE, per germline (reference sequence). The CDR3 is 14 residues long.

J is TRBJ1-1 and V is TRBV2; maybe TRBD1 (6 bases). V gave up 4 bases and J gave up 1 base, with 16 bases separating them. The V gene's germline CDR1 is SNHLY and CDR2 FYNNEI. This CDR3 comprises 16 residues. The CDR3 loop is CASSVGQPFPNTEAFF. The CDR3 DNA follows: TGTGCCAGCAGTGTAGGACAGCCATTTCCGAACACTGAAGCTTTCTTT.

CDR3 amino acids: CASSVASGIRTGELFF. The CDR3 nucleotides are TGTGCCAGCAGCGTAGCTTCGGGGATACGCACCGGGGAGCTGTTTTTT. The chain combines TRBV9 with TRBJ2-2; D perhaps matches TRBD2 (5 bases). CDR1 is SGDLS and CDR2 is YYNGEE in the germline V gene. The V end was cut by 0 bases, the J end by 4 bases, with 13 bases between. This CDR3 contains 16 residues.